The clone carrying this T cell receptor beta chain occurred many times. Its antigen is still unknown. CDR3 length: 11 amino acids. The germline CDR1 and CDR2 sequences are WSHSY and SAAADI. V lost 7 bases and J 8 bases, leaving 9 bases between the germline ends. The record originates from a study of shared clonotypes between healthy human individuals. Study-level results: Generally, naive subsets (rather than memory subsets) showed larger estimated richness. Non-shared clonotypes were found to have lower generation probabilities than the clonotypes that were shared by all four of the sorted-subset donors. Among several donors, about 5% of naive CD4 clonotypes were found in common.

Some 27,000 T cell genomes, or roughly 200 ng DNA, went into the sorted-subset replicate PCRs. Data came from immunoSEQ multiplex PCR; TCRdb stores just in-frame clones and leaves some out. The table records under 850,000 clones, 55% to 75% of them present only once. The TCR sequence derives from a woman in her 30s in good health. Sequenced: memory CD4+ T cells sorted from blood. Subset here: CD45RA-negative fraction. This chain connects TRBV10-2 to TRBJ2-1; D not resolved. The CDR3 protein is CASNFGYEQFF. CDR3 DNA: TGCGCCAGCAACTTCGGGTATGAGCAGTTCTTC.